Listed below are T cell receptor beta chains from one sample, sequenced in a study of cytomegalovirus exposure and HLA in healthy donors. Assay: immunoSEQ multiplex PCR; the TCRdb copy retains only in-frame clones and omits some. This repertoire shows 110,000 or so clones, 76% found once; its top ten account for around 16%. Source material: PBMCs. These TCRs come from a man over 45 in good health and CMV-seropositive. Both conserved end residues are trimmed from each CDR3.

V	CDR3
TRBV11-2	ASSPSGEGAGELF
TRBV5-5	ASSFTGSRGYT
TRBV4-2	ASSHGDDSYEQY
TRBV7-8	ASSLGADTQY
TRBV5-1	ASSTRGGGEKLF
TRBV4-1	ASSLEGTSGFYEQY
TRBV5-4	ASSSGTGNQPQH
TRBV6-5	ASSRESNSPLH
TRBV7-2	ASSLGGTVLGEKLF
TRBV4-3	ASSQGGTGGYGYT
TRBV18	ASSPLVGGQPQH
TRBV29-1	SVGQPPTYEQY
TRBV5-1	ASSSQGVGEAL
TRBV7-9	ASSSTGLAGYYYEQY
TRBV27	ASSGTSGSGWADTQY
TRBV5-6	ASSLAGNEQF
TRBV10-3	ATTKTDTEAF
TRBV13	ASSLAGTGAYEQY
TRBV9	ASSVGAAEQETQY
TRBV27	ASSLDWVDNSPLH
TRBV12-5	ASGLEGAALH
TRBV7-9	ASSLGSFGRWGYT
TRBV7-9	ASSFLGAHPS
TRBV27	ASTRIRAGSTDTQY
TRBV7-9	ASGGTSGGTTDTQY
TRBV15	ATSRDFRGSYEQY
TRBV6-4	ASSDGTGGNEQF
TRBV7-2	ASSSFTGQIGYT
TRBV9	ASSALRDSLQF
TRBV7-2	ASSLVSGGQETQY
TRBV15	ATSRGAGVAKNIQY
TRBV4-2	ASSPERSYEQY
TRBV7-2	ASSLLKREQY
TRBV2	ASSWDRAYGATNEKLF
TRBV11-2	ASSLNRGTNEKLF
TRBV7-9	ASEGASYEQY
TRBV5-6	ASSLVGTGHSGANVLT